This entry lists 3 T cell receptor beta chains sequenced from one sample in a study of Ad26.COV2.S vaccination and SARS-CoV-2 variants. Treatment defined: some 19 received Ad26.COV2.S at low or high dose, single or two shots; roughly five received placebo; per-sample allocation not given. After the first vaccine or placebo injection, samples were drawn on day 63. TCRdb's table, derived via immunoSEQ multiplex PCR, lists solely in-frame clones and lacks some. The data hold hundreds of thousands of clones, with approximately 88% observed a single time. This specimen was peripheral blood, taken in a trial of Ad26.COV2.S vaccine versus placebo. These TCRs come from a person aged 18-65 years who received the Ad26.COV2.S COVID-19 vaccine or a placebo.

V usage is TRBV6-6 and J usage is TRBJ2-1; D is ambiguous. The CDR3 length is 12 residues. Germline CDR1 and CDR2: MNHNY and SVGAGI (reference sequence). V dropped 0 bases and J dropped 10 bases, with 7 bases sitting between them. The CDR3 DNA reads as TGTGCCAGCAGTTACTCGAGCTGGGAGCAGTTCTTC. It translates to CASSYSSWEQFF.

The rearrangement joins TRBV20-1 to TRBJ2-7; D is uncertain. CDR1 is DFQATT, CDR2 SNEGSKA, per germline (reference sequence). This CDR3 comprises 11 residues. V lost 0 bases, J lost 5 bases, and 5 bases lay in between. The CDR3 here is CSARDFNEQYF. CDR3 in DNA: TGCAGTGCTAGAGATTTTAACGAGCAGTACTTC.

The chain carries TRBV27 and TRBJ2-7, with 9 bases matching TRBD1. V was clipped by 3 bases and J by 6 bases; unmatched bases: 12. Germline values: CDR1 MNHEY, CDR2 SMNVEV (reference sequence). CDR3 length: 16 amino acids. The DNA of the CDR3 is TGTGCCAGCAGTTTGACTCCCGGACAGGGGTCGGCCGAGCAGTACTTC. Translating it yields CASSLTPGQGSAEQYF.